This T cell receptor (beta chain) was recovered during a study of blood T cell repertoires in COVID-19 (dated by TCRdb to the early 2020s). The study in broad terms: The collaborator samples originated in the United States, Italy and Spain and spanned the acute and convalescent phases of COVID-19. Samples were obtained from the ongoing ImmuneRACE study (first 160 participants) and from 1,254 subjects provided by 6 global collaborators. Where available, HLA class I and class II types were obtained from metadata supplied by the sample provider rather than from assay-based typing. The material from the prospective study consisted of cDNA or gDNA derived from T cells, B-cell-depleted T cells, or PBMCs. Deeply sampled blood TCRbeta repertoires from subjects exposed to, actively infected with, or recovered from COVID-19 were included in the dataset. Nearly every sample came with metadata listing a de-identified subject ID, COVID-19 status, age in years and sex. The repertoires were made available in a free public database intended to serve as a resource for research on the immune response to SARS-CoV-2. General conclusions and limits of the study: Clinical and demographic metadata were provided uncurated, with the amount varying by source and participant.

Notes on this clone: The specificity of this receptor is unknown. No base quality values were provided; no much bigger clone lies one nucleotide off.

Whole blood was collected in K2EDTA tubes by collaborating institutions according to the institutions' own protocols. For TCRbeta analysis, collaborators shipped samples as frozen whole blood, isolated PBMCs, or DNA extracted from either of those sample types. TCRbeta CDR3 regions were amplified from genomic DNA by means of the immunoSEQ Assay, a bias-controlled multiplex PCR. Regarding the original processing steps: The number of nucleated cells in each sample was estimated by amplification of reference gene primers within the assay. Sequence reads were collapsed and filtered to measure the absolute abundance of every unique TCRbeta CDR3 rearrangement. For each sample, productive Simpson clonality was calculated by taking the square root of Simpson's diversity index across productive rearrangements. This is the immuneACCESS table as TCRdb keeps it, with only in-frame sequences that have V and J called. A part of the clones is gone; compared with another copy, unresolved V genes explain less than half, and the rest is unexplained. V, J and clone size are taken as reported in that table, and D and trimming were inferred from the DNA itself. This sample gives some 220,000 clones in total; about three quarters of them show up just once. Of the sample, approximately 6.6% is held by the ten largest clones.

Counted from cysteine to phenylalanine, this CDR3 has 15 amino acids. The only DNA kept is the CDR3, 45 bases in frame from the first base. V has 1 base trimmed and J has 2 bases trimmed; junction bases matching no gene number 2. According to the germline V gene, CDR1 reads SQVTM and CDR2 reads ANQGSEA. Input material: peripheral blood. The receptor was isolated from a woman between 65 and 79 years old with acute or convalescent COVID-19. Rearrangement joined TRBV29-1 to TRBJ2-5, and 12 junctional nucleotides match TRBD2. The CDR3 protein is CSVEGTSGTQETQYF. The DNA reads TGCAGCGTTGAAGGGACTAGCGGGACGCAAGAGACCCAGTACTTC.